Described below is a single T cell receptor beta chain sequence and its context. Its antigen is undetermined. These data are taken from a study of cytomegalovirus exposure and HLA in healthy donors. Researchers ran the PCR with 60 Vbeta and 13 Jbeta primers. Repertoires were generated with immunoSEQ multiplex PCR, while TCRdb's copy carries only in-frame clones and drops some. This table holds approximately 70,000 clones. The length of the CDR3 is 13 residues. Trimming at V came to 4 bases and at J to 8 bases, leaving 7 bases not matched to a gene. Germline values: CDR1 SGHKS, CDR2 YYEKEE (reference sequence). General observations from the study: TCR beta V segments were, for the most part, productive about 87% or about 30% of the time in an earlier analysis.

The source material was PBMCs. This TCR came from a woman aged 40 to 55 in good health and CMV-seropositive. This chain joins TRBV5-5 and TRBJ1-1, with 8 bases identical to TRBD1. DNA for the CDR3: TGTGCCAGCAGCCCCATCGGACAGGGCGAAGCTTTCTTT. Amino acids: CASSPIGQGEAFF.